This note documents a single T cell receptor (beta chain) sequence. Repertoires were generated with immunoSEQ multiplex PCR, while TCRdb's copy carries only in-frame clones and drops some. The profile shows under 200,000 clones, 85% to 90% of them singletons. The record originates from a study of T cell responses to AZD1222 COVID-19 vaccine. The sequence was obtained from an adult who received the AZD1222 COVID-19 vaccine. Source: peripheral blood, taken 28 days after the second AZD1222 dose.

The CDR3: CASSSRRPGEPTYNEQFF. The CDR3 DNA sequence: TGTGCCAGCAGCTCCAGAAGGCCGGGGGAACCGACCTACAATGAGCAGTTCTTC. The chain recombines TRBV7-2 with TRBJ2-1, with D possibly TRBD2 on 6 matching bases. The CDR3 sequence is 18 residues long. Trimming shortened V by 4 bases and J by 2 bases, and 21 bases separated the two germline ends. Germline loops: CDR1 SGHTA, CDR2 FQGNSA.